This T cell receptor beta chain was found in a study of vaccination and CD4 T cells after COVID-19. Treatment: roughly nine-day PBMC culture with coronavirus spike peptide pools or control peptides (ViraFEST assay). In the ViraFEST assay, peptide-pool expansion preceded TCR sequencing of expanded clonotypes. The CDR3 loop spans 15 amino acids. Germline V CDR1 and CDR2: SEHNR, FQNEAQ (reference sequence). The ends were cut back, 5 bases at V and 2 bases at J, with 13 bases in the middle. On this clonotype itself: Its antigen is not known.

Sequencing of the DNA from cultured CD4+ T cells was carried out with the Oncomine TCR Beta short-read assay. TCRdb re-called the PCR reads through MiXCR, storing one row per CDR3 protein. The sample gives under 20,000 distinct CDR3 sequences, roughly 55% of which show up once; more than 15% is in the top ten. The TCR originated in a human donor who had recovered from COVID-19. This specimen was CD4+ T cells from blood, cultured in vitro, taken before SARS-CoV-2 vaccination. The chain joins TRBV7-9 to TRBJ2-1; perhaps D is TRBD1 or TRBD2 (5 bases each). The CDR3: CASSPPRGAYNEQFF. CDR3 nucleotides: TGTGCCAGCAGCCCTCCCCGAGGGGCCTACAATGAGCAGTTCTTC. The full variable domain, in which reference TRBV7-9 and TRBJ2-1 provide the parts outside the CDR3, is DTGVSQNPRHKITKRGQNVTFRCDPISEHNRLYWYRQTLGQGPEFLTYFQNEAQLEKSRLLSDRFSAERPKGSFSTLEIQRTEQGDSAMYLCASSPPRGAYNEQFFGPGTRLTVL.